The clone carrying this T cell receptor (beta chain) was counted a few times. Its antigen is as yet unknown. The sample is drawn from a study of quantifying T cell responses using KT2 cells. Study background: TCR alpha and beta constant-region primers primed reverse transcription of RNA. Estimated efficiency of the T4 ligation step was above 9% under optimum conditions. Findings of the study overall: KT2 clone alpha and beta sequence counts scaled linearly with input KT2 cell number.

The cDNA 3' end received a ligated oligonucleotide with a UMI. An equimolar mix of RC1.1 and RC1.2 primed the beta chain across TRBC1 and TRBC2. From the second PCR onward, TCR alpha and beta chains were processed separately. TCRdb re-derived calls from the UMI-ligation and nested PCR reads in MiXCR, one entry per CDR3 protein. The sample lists tens of thousands of distinct CDR3 sequences, approximately 13% occurring once. The TCR sequence derives from a human donor. The sequenced sample consisted of PBMCs spiked with cells of the T cell clone KT2.

This chain's CDR3 is CASSLGTAGVEQFF. The CDR3 DNA reads TGTGCCAGCAGCTTAGGAACAGCGGGGGTTGAGCAGTTCTTC. The genes are TRBV7-2 and TRBJ2-1, with 8 positions matching TRBD2. Per the germline V gene, CDR1 is SGHTA and CDR2 is FQGNSA. V was clipped by 1 base and J by 9 bases; unmatched bases: 5. The CDR3 totals 14 residues.